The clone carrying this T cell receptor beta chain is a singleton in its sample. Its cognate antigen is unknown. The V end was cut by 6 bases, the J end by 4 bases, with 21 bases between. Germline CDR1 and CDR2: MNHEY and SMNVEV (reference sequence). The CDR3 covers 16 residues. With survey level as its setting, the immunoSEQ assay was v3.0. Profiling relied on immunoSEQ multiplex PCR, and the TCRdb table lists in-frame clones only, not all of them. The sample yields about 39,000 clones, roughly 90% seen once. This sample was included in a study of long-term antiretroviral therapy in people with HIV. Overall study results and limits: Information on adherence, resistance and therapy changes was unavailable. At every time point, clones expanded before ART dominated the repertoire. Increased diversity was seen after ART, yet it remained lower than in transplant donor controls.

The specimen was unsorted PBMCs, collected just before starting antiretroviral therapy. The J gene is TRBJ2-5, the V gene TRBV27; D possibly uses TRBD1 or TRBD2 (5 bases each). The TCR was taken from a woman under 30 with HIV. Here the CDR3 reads CASSRRGPGTSETQYF. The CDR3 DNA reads TGTGCCAGCAGCCGGCGAGGCCCAGGGACCTCAGAGACCCAGTACTTC.